The rows below give T cell receptor beta chains drawn from one sample of a study of post-analysis software for immune sequencing data. TCRdb re-called the PCR reads with MiXCR, one entry per CDR3 protein. The sample lists hundreds of thousands of distinct CDR3 sequences; 44% were seen once. Sequencing input: blood. Receptor source: a girl aged 5 to 17 with multiple sclerosis. CDR3s include the opening cysteine and the closing phenylalanine or tryptophan. A D gene is named only where the DNA matches it firmly. The size field is filled for only some rows; it gives once, few, many or a size class.

abundance: NA; j_gene: TRBJ2-3; d_gene: TRBD2; v_gene: TRBV4-2; CDR3nt: TGTGCCAGCAGCCAAGATTCCCTCCTAGCGGGACCCACAGATACGCAGTATTTT; CDR3aa: CASSQDSLLAGPTDTQYF
abundance: few; j_gene: TRBJ2-7; d_gene: NA; v_gene: TRBV7-2; CDR3nt: TGTGCCAGCAGCTTTATAAAGGGCTACGAGCAGTACTTC; CDR3aa: CASSFIKGYEQYF
abundance: few; j_gene: TRBJ2-1; d_gene: TRBD1; v_gene: TRBV20-1; CDR3nt: TGCAGTGCTAGCGGGGACAGGGAGTACAATGAGCAGTTCTTC; CDR3aa: CSASGDREYNEQFF
abundance: NA; j_gene: TRBJ2-1; d_gene: TRBD2; v_gene: TRBV5-1; CDR3nt: TGCGCCAGCAGCTTGTCGGGGGGTATATATGAGCAGTTCTTC; CDR3aa: CASSLSGGIYEQFF
abundance: once; j_gene: TRBJ2-4; d_gene: NA; v_gene: TRBV29-1; CDR3nt: TGCAGCGTTGAGGGGATTGTAGATTCCTCCAAAAACATTCAGTACTTC; CDR3aa: CSVEGIVDSSKNIQYF
abundance: NA; j_gene: TRBJ2-3; d_gene: NA; v_gene: TRBV20-1; CDR3nt: TGCAGTGCTTCACCTACTGGGAGTACAGATACGCAGTATTTT; CDR3aa: CSASPTGSTDTQYF
abundance: few; j_gene: TRBJ2-1; d_gene: NA; v_gene: TRBV12-3/TRBV12-4; CDR3nt: TGTGCCAGCAGCCGGATCTACAATGAGCAGTTCTTC; CDR3aa: CASSRIYNEQFF
abundance: NA; j_gene: TRBJ2-3; d_gene: TRBD2; v_gene: TRBV10-3; CDR3nt: TGTGCCATCAGTGAGTCGACTAGCGGGAACACAGATACGCAGTATTTT; CDR3aa: CAISESTSGNTDTQYF
abundance: NA; j_gene: TRBJ1-2; d_gene: NA; v_gene: TRBV7-9; CDR3nt: TGTGCCAGCAGCTTCCAGGGGCGAGGCCACACCTTC; CDR3aa: CASSFQGRGHTF
abundance: NA; j_gene: TRBJ2-3; d_gene: TRBD1; v_gene: TRBV6-4; CDR3nt: TGTGCCAGCAGCCGAGGGGGCTCCCAGGGAGATACGCAGTATTTT; CDR3aa: CASSRGGSQGDTQYF
abundance: few; j_gene: TRBJ2-5; d_gene: NA; v_gene: TRBV29-1; CDR3nt: TGCAGCGTTGAAGGTGGCACCTTCAAAGAGACCCAGTACTTC; CDR3aa: CSVEGGTFKETQYF
abundance: NA; j_gene: TRBJ2-1; d_gene: TRBD2; v_gene: TRBV6-4; CDR3nt: TGTGCCAGCAGTAAAGATAGCGGGGGTAACGAGCAGTTCTTC; CDR3aa: CASSKDSGGNEQFF
abundance: NA; j_gene: TRBJ2-5; d_gene: TRBD2; v_gene: TRBV12-3/TRBV12-4; CDR3nt: TGTGCCAGCAGTTCTTTAGGGCGGGAGGAGACCCAGTACTTC; CDR3aa: CASSSLGREETQYF
abundance: NA; j_gene: TRBJ2-1; d_gene: NA; v_gene: TRBV20-1; CDR3nt: TGCAGTGGGAAAGAATGGTCCGGGGCGAGCGATGAGCAGTTCTTC; CDR3aa: CSGKEWSGASDEQFF
abundance: NA; j_gene: TRBJ2-3; d_gene: TRBD2; v_gene: TRBV4-1; CDR3nt: TGCGCCAGCAGCCCAGCGGGGGTTTGGGGTACGCAGTATTTT; CDR3aa: CASSPAGVWGTQYF
abundance: NA; j_gene: TRBJ1-2; d_gene: NA; v_gene: TRBV6-6; CDR3nt: TGTGCCAGCAGATACCAACAGGGAGATGGCTACACCTTC; CDR3aa: CASRYQQGDGYTF
abundance: few; j_gene: TRBJ1-2; d_gene: TRBD1; v_gene: TRBV6-6; CDR3nt: TGTGCCAGCAGCCAATGGGACAGCTTCCCCTATGGCTACACCTTC; CDR3aa: CASSQWDSFPYGYTF
abundance: NA; j_gene: TRBJ1-2; d_gene: NA; v_gene: TRBV19; CDR3nt: TGTGCCAGTAGAGGGGCAGGGCAGGGGAACTATGGCTACACCTTC; CDR3aa: CASRGAGQGNYGYTF
abundance: NA; j_gene: TRBJ2-2; d_gene: TRBD2; v_gene: TRBV5-1; CDR3nt: TGCGCCAGCGGGGGACTAGCGGGAGCCGGGGAGCTGTTTTTT; CDR3aa: CASGGLAGAGELFF
abundance: NA; j_gene: TRBJ2-5; d_gene: TRBD1; v_gene: TRBV29-1; CDR3nt: TGCAGCGGCACCGGGACAGCCTTCCAAGAGACCCAGTACTTC; CDR3aa: CSGTGTAFQETQYF
abundance: NA; j_gene: TRBJ2-1; d_gene: NA; v_gene: TRBV10-3; CDR3nt: TGTGCCATCAGAACATGGGATGAGCAGTTCTTC; CDR3aa: CAIRTWDEQFF
abundance: NA; j_gene: TRBJ2-7; d_gene: NA; v_gene: TRBV4-1; CDR3nt: TGCGCCAGCAGCCAAGTCCCGGGTTCGGCCCACGAGCAGTACTTC; CDR3aa: CASSQVPGSAHEQYF
abundance: few; j_gene: TRBJ2-7; d_gene: TRBD1; v_gene: TRBV29-1; CDR3nt: TGCAGCTCAAAGGACAGGTGGGGGGAGCAGTACTTC; CDR3aa: CSSKDRWGEQYF
abundance: NA; j_gene: TRBJ2-7; d_gene: TRBD2; v_gene: TRBV6-2/TRBV6-3; CDR3nt: TGTGCCAGCAGTTACCGGGGGACTAGCGGGAGTAGCTACGAGCAGTACTTC; CDR3aa: CASSYRGTSGSSYEQYF
abundance: NA; j_gene: TRBJ2-7; d_gene: NA; v_gene: TRBV7-8; CDR3nt: TGTGCCAGCAGCTTAGGCCAGGGCCGCTACGAGCAGTACTTC; CDR3aa: CASSLGQGRYEQYF
abundance: few; j_gene: TRBJ2-7; d_gene: NA; v_gene: TRBV12-3/TRBV12-4; CDR3nt: TGTGCCAGCAGTTTGATTAGCGGCTCCGCCTACGAGCAGTACTTC; CDR3aa: CASSLISGSAYEQYF
abundance: few; j_gene: TRBJ2-5; d_gene: NA; v_gene: TRBV7-8; CDR3nt: TGTGCCAGCAGCTTAGAATCCAGGGGCCAGGGTGAGCAGTACTTC; CDR3aa: CASSLESRGQGEQYF
abundance: few; j_gene: TRBJ2-7; d_gene: NA; v_gene: TRBV3-1; CDR3nt: TGTGCCAGCAGCCAAGATCCAGTGGACGAGCAGTACTTC; CDR3aa: CASSQDPVDEQYF
abundance: few; j_gene: TRBJ2-7; d_gene: NA; v_gene: TRBV7-2; CDR3nt: TGTGCCAGCAGCTCCAACCGGGTCGCATACGAGCAGTACTTC; CDR3aa: CASSSNRVAYEQYF
abundance: few; j_gene: TRBJ2-1; d_gene: TRBD2; v_gene: TRBV20-1; CDR3nt: TGCAGTGCTAGGGGGTCTAGCGGGGGGTTCCTTACCTACAATGAGCAGTTCTTC; CDR3aa: CSARGSSGGFLTYNEQFF
abundance: few; j_gene: TRBJ2-6; d_gene: NA; v_gene: TRBV12-3/TRBV12-4; CDR3nt: TGTGCCAGCAGTACCCCTGGAGGGGCTGGGGCCAACGTCCTGACTTTC; CDR3aa: CASSTPGGAGANVLTF
abundance: once; j_gene: TRBJ2-7; d_gene: TRBD2; v_gene: TRBV19; CDR3nt: TGTGCCAGTAGTCCGGTAGCGGGAGTCTACGAGCAGTACTTC; CDR3aa: CASSPVAGVYEQYF
abundance: few; j_gene: TRBJ2-3; d_gene: NA; v_gene: TRBV5-1; CDR3nt: TGCGCCAGCAGCTTGAGTTCCGGGGCGGCAGATACGCAGTATTTT; CDR3aa: CASSLSSGAADTQYF
abundance: NA; j_gene: TRBJ1-5; d_gene: NA; v_gene: TRBV20-1; CDR3nt: TGCAGTGCTAGTGACAATAATCAGCCCCAGCATTTT; CDR3aa: CSASDNNQPQHF
abundance: few; j_gene: TRBJ2-1; d_gene: TRBD2; v_gene: TRBV3-1; CDR3nt: TGTGCCACCGGGACTAGCGGGGGCAATGAGCAGTTCTTC; CDR3aa: CATGTSGGNEQFF
abundance: NA; j_gene: TRBJ2-3; d_gene: NA; v_gene: TRBV7-6; CDR3nt: TGTGCCAGCAGCTTACTCCCTAAAGATACGCAGTATTTT; CDR3aa: CASSLLPKDTQYF
abundance: few; j_gene: TRBJ2-5; d_gene: TRBD1; v_gene: TRBV10-3; CDR3nt: TGTGCCATCAGTGAGTCTGGCAGGGGGCAAGAGACCCAGTACTTC; CDR3aa: CAISESGRGQETQYF
abundance: few; j_gene: TRBJ2-5; d_gene: TRBD2; v_gene: TRBV12-3/TRBV12-4; CDR3nt: TGTGCCAGCACTAGACTAGCGGGGGGTCAAGAGACCCAGTACTTC; CDR3aa: CASTRLAGGQETQYF
abundance: NA; j_gene: TRBJ2-7; d_gene: TRBD2; v_gene: TRBV20-1; CDR3nt: TGCAGTGCGCTTAGGACTAGCGGGATGTCCTACGAGCAGTACTTC; CDR3aa: CSALRTSGMSYEQYF
abundance: NA; j_gene: TRBJ2-3; d_gene: NA; v_gene: TRBV2; CDR3nt: TGTGCCAGCAGTTCTCAGCCCTCGCTGACAGATACGCAGTATTTT; CDR3aa: CASSSQPSLTDTQYF
abundance: NA; j_gene: TRBJ1-2; d_gene: NA; v_gene: TRBV15; CDR3nt: TGTACCACCAGCAGAGATCCTCCGAGAGTCTGGGATGGCTACACCTTC; CDR3aa: CTTSRDPPRVWDGYTF
abundance: NA; j_gene: TRBJ2-1; d_gene: NA; v_gene: TRBV30; CDR3nt: TGTGCCTGGACCCGCCGCGCAAGCTCCTACAATGAGCAGTTCTTC; CDR3aa: CAWTRRASSYNEQFF
abundance: NA; j_gene: TRBJ2-7; d_gene: TRBD1; v_gene: TRBV2; CDR3nt: TGTGCCAGCAGCCCTACCCCGGACAGGGTTGGAGACGAGCAGTACTTC; CDR3aa: CASSPTPDRVGDEQYF
abundance: NA; j_gene: TRBJ1-2; d_gene: NA; v_gene: TRBV7-9; CDR3nt: TGTGCCAGCAGCTTAGAGAGGGCAGTGAGGAACTATGGCTACACCTTC; CDR3aa: CASSLERAVRNYGYTF
abundance: NA; j_gene: TRBJ2-1; d_gene: TRBD2; v_gene: TRBV3-1; CDR3nt: TGTGCCAGCAGCCAGGCCCAGGGACTAGCGGGATACTACAATGAGCAGTTCTTC; CDR3aa: CASSQAQGLAGYYNEQFF
abundance: NA; j_gene: TRBJ2-7; d_gene: NA; v_gene: TRBV7-2; CDR3nt: TGTGCCAGCAGCTTTTGGGCAGGGCTCTCCTACGAGCAGTACTTC; CDR3aa: CASSFWAGLSYEQYF
abundance: few; j_gene: TRBJ2-3; d_gene: NA; v_gene: TRBV7-3; CDR3nt: TGTGCCAGCAGCTTAACTGTCTTAGATACGCAGTATTTT; CDR3aa: CASSLTVLDTQYF
abundance: NA; j_gene: TRBJ1-2; d_gene: NA; v_gene: TRBV4-2; CDR3nt: TGTGCCAGCAGCCAGGACTCTCAAGGTGACTATGGCTACACCTTC; CDR3aa: CASSQDSQGDYGYTF
abundance: NA; j_gene: TRBJ2-7; d_gene: NA; v_gene: TRBV7-2; CDR3nt: TGTGCCAGCAGCTTAGGACCCGAGACCTACGAGCAGTACTTC; CDR3aa: CASSLGPETYEQYF
abundance: NA; j_gene: TRBJ2-7; d_gene: NA; v_gene: TRBV3-1; CDR3nt: TGTGCCAGCAGCCAGGCATTACCGGGGCAGCGGTACGAGCAGTACTTC; CDR3aa: CASSQALPGQRYEQYF
abundance: NA; j_gene: TRBJ2-7; d_gene: TRBD1; v_gene: TRBV12-3/TRBV12-4; CDR3nt: TGTGCCAGCAGTTTCTTGGACAGGGGGGGACTCGAGCAGTACTTC; CDR3aa: CASSFLDRGGLEQYF
abundance: NA; j_gene: TRBJ2-5; d_gene: TRBD2; v_gene: TRBV12-3/TRBV12-4; CDR3nt: TGTGCCACCGGAGCGGGAGGTGGGGAGACCCAGTACTTC; CDR3aa: CATGAGGGETQYF
abundance: few; j_gene: TRBJ2-3; d_gene: NA; v_gene: TRBV7-2; CDR3nt: TGTGCCAGCAGCGTTGACTCAACGGGGACAGATACGCAGTATTTT; CDR3aa: CASSVDSTGTDTQYF
abundance: NA; j_gene: TRBJ1-1; d_gene: NA; v_gene: TRBV5-1; CDR3nt: TGCGCCAGCAGCTTTACCGCTGGACAGATGAACACTGAAGCTTTCTTT; CDR3aa: CASSFTAGQMNTEAFF
abundance: few; j_gene: TRBJ2-1; d_gene: TRBD2; v_gene: TRBV7-3; CDR3nt: TGTGCCAGCAGCTTACGGCGGGGGATCTACAATGAGCAGTTCTTC; CDR3aa: CASSLRRGIYNEQFF
abundance: once; j_gene: TRBJ2-5; d_gene: TRBD2; v_gene: TRBV7-8; CDR3nt: TGTGCCAGCAGCCCGCCAGCGGGAGTGGGCCAAGAGACCCAGTACTTC; CDR3aa: CASSPPAGVGQETQYF
abundance: NA; j_gene: TRBJ2-3; d_gene: TRBD1; v_gene: TRBV12-3/TRBV12-4; CDR3nt: TGTGCCAGCAGTTTAGCCGGGACAGGCAGCATAGATACGCAGTATTTT; CDR3aa: CASSLAGTGSIDTQYF
abundance: NA; j_gene: TRBJ2-3; d_gene: TRBD1; v_gene: TRBV6-4; CDR3nt: TGTGCCAGCAGTGCCCAGGGGGCAATTTCAGATACGCAGTATTTT; CDR3aa: CASSAQGAISDTQYF